This T cell receptor beta chain is from a study of blood T cell repertoires in COVID-19. Whole-study context: Material from acute and convalescent COVID-19 was sourced from the United States, Italy and Spain. The cDNA or gDNA used as material had been derived from T cells, B-cell-depleted T cells, or PBMCs.

The Seattle patients joined while their infection was active and were tracked longitudinally afterward. This CDR3 has 13 amino acids. Germline CDR1 reads MGHRA; CDR2 reads YSYEKL. Deletions cut 0 bases from V and 5 bases from J, with 7 bases between. In the authors' workflow: Reference gene primer amplification gave estimated nucleated cell counts. TCRdb keeps only in-frame clones here, not all; method: immunoSEQ multiplex PCR. Clonal size and the V and J genes are those of that table, whereas D and trimming came from the DNA. This sample has some 130,000 clones, with roughly 86% found just once. The sample was peripheral blood. J is TRBJ1-2 and V is TRBV4-1; no clear D gene. The receptor was derived from a woman in her 70s with COVID-19, enrolled during active disease. In nucleotides, the CDR3 is TGCGCCAGCAGCCAAGACCCCATGTATGGCTACACCTTC. Its protein product is CASSQDPMYGYTF.